The T cell receptor (beta chain) under discussion was sequenced for a study of Ad26.COV2.S vaccination and SARS-CoV-2 variants. General study findings and limits: Participants given vaccine showed non-spike TCR breadth similar to that of placebo recipients.

Germline loops: CDR1 LGHDT, CDR2 YNNKEL (reference sequence). The CDR3 is 16 amino acids. The J segment lost 5 bases and the V segment lost 6 bases, leaving 10 bases of the junction unmatched. This clone was seen once. No antigen is known for it. Using immunoSEQ multiplex PCR, the repertoire was profiled, and TCRdb retains in-frame clones only, with some absent. Found here are roughly 320,000 clones, about 86% of them singletons; the top ten hold roughly 2.1%. This sample's treatment: some 19 received Ad26.COV2.S at low or high dose, single or two shots; about 5 received placebo; per-sample allocation not given. Sampling occurred on day 63 after the first vaccine or placebo injection.

This chain joins TRBV3-1 (or the pseudogene TRBV3-2) and TRBJ2-5, with 12 bases identical to TRBD2. The sequence came from a person between 18 and 60 years old who received the Ad26.COV2.S COVID-19 vaccine or a placebo. Sequencing was performed on peripheral blood, taken in a trial of Ad26.COV2.S vaccine versus placebo. This CDR3 reads CASSNGRLAGGETQYF. Here the CDR3 DNA reads TGTGCCAGCAGTAATGGAAGGCTAGCGGGGGGGGAGACCCAGTACTTC.